A selection of T cell receptor beta chains follows, all from one sample in a study of blood T cell repertoires in COVID-19. Only in-frame clones appear in the TCRdb table, and some are missing; sequencing was by immunoSEQ multiplex PCR. The table has approximately 160,000 clones, less than 90% seen once. Sequenced sample: PBMCs or T cells enriched from blood (not recorded which). The receptors shown here come from a woman in her 50s who had recovered from COVID-19. The CDR3 runs from the conserved cysteine through the conserved F or W. The D gene is left open where the match is weak. Some rows have no size entry. The others give once, few or many, or a class for an expanded clone.

j_call d_call clone_size v_call cdr3_aa cdr3_nt
TRBJ2-7 TRBD1 once TRBV28 CASSWDRGSYEQYF TGTGCCAGCAGTTGGGACAGGGGTTCCTACGAGCAGTACTTC
TRBJ1-2 . . TRBV7-2 CASSLTAPGHLGRGYTF TGTGCCAGCAGCTTAACAGCACCGGGACACTTGGGAAGGGGCTACACCTTC
TRBJ2-7 . . TRBV18 CASSLSSYEQYF TGTGCCAGCTCCCTCAGCTCCTACGAGCAGTACTTC
TRBJ1-2 . . TRBV19 CATNHRGGGYGYTF TGTGCCACCAACCATCGCGGGGGAGGGTATGGCTACACCTTC
TRBJ1-2 . . TRBV28 CASSFRGNYGYTF TGTGCCAGCAGTTTTAGGGGGAACTATGGCTACACCTTC
TRBJ2-7 . . TRBV24-1 CATRASSRGQYF TGTGCCACCAGGGCGTCAAGTCGAGGGCAGTACTTC
TRBJ1-4 TRBD1 . TRBV3-1/TRBV3-2 CASSQGTGESKLFF TGTGCCAGCAGCCAAGGAACAGGGGAGAGTAAACTGTTTTTT
TRBJ1-1 . . TRBV7-6 CASSSTWGETEAFF TGTGCCAGCAGCTCGACGTGGGGGGAAACTGAAGCTTTCTTT
TRBJ2-7 . . TRBV5-1 CASSLAPGVGEQYF TGCGCCAGCAGCTTGGCCCCAGGGGTAGGGGAGCAGTACTTC
TRBJ1-1 . . TRBV7-2 CASSLIPGGNTEAFF TGTGCCAGCAGCTTAATCCCCGGGGGGAACACTGAAGCTTTCTTT
TRBJ2-2 . once TRBV6-5 CASSYATVNTGELFF TGTGCCAGCAGTTACGCGACAGTAAACACCGGGGAGCTGTTTTTT
TRBJ2-3 TRBD1 few TRBV7-2 CASSPGGADTQYF TGTGCCAGCAGCCCAGGGGGCGCAGATACGCAGTATTTT
TRBJ1-4 TRBD1 few TRBV9 CASSADRGSSNEKLFF TGTGCCAGCAGCGCGGACAGGGGAAGTTCTAATGAAAAACTGTTTTTT
TRBJ1-6 TRBD1 few TRBV18 CASSLTGDNSPLHF TGTGCCAGCTCACTCACAGGGGATAATTCACCCCTCCACTTT
TRBJ1-3 . . TRBV28 CASSLKRGGAPTIYF TGTGCCAGCAGTTTAAAGCGAGGTGGGGCGCCCACCATATATTTT